This T cell receptor beta chain appears in the sequencing data of a study of blood T cell repertoires in COVID-19. Study background: T cells, B-cell-depleted T cells, or PBMCs provided the cDNA or gDNA that served as material.

This table comes from immunoSEQ multiplex PCR, and its TCRdb copy is limited to in-frame clones, with some not included. Seen here are some 150,000 clones, about 77% observed once, and the top ten hold more than 11%. The CDR3 runs 14 residues. Deletions cut 0 bases from V and 2 bases from J, with 7 bases between. Germline V lookup: CDR1 WNHNN, CDR2 SYGVQD (reference sequence). At least ten counts were recorded for this clone. The specimen was peripheral blood. The chain couples TRBV10-1 to TRBJ2-5; possibly TRBD1 for D (6 bases). This TCR was recovered from a woman aged 80 or over with acute or convalescent COVID-19. CDR3 sequence reads: CASSESQGQETQYF. The CDR3 region has the DNA TGCGCCAGCAGTGAGTCCCAGGGGCAAGAGACCCAGTACTTC.